The 19 T cell receptor beta chains in this list originate from one sample, sequenced in a study of blood T cell repertoires in COVID-19. Assay used: immunoSEQ multiplex PCR; TCRdb lists only in-frame clones, some missing. This sample has some 54,000 clones, with 75% to 95% found just once. Material for sequencing was peripheral blood. Receptors were obtained from a man aged 60-69 years with acute or convalescent COVID-19.

This clone showed up just a few times. J is TRBJ1-2 and V is TRBV4-1; 8 positions agree with TRBD1. CDR1 MGHRA and CDR2 YSYEKL come from the germline V gene. The CDR3 is 15 amino acids. The V segment lost 2 bases and the J segment 3 bases; nucleotides outside the gene matches: 5. The CDR3 nucleotides are TGCGCCAGCAGCCAACCATACAGGGGGGACTATGGCTACACCTTC. This translates into CASSQPYRGDYGYTF.

The chain links TRBV5-1 to TRBJ1-2; TRBD1 matches 7 bases. V was clipped by 0 bases and J by 3 bases; unmatched bases: 5. There are 15 residues in the CDR3. Germline V lookup: CDR1 SGHRS, CDR2 YFSETQ. The chain's CDR3 is CASSLDPTGDYGYTF. In DNA form, the CDR3 reads TGCGCCAGCAGCTTGGACCCTACAGGGGACTATGGCTACACCTTC.

This clone was counted a few times. CDR3 bases: TGTGCCAGCAGCCCACGACAGGGCCGGACAGATACGCAGTATTTT. Translation gives CASSPRQGRTDTQYF. The chain is built from TRBV9 and TRBJ2-3; 7 nucleotides agree with TRBD1. Germline V lookup: CDR1 SGDLS, CDR2 YYNGEE. This CDR3 spans 15 amino acids. Germline trimming cut 4 bases from V and 3 bases from J; bases unmatched to any gene: 8.

The gene calls are TRBV7-6 and TRBJ2-7; TRBD1 matches at 9 bases. The CDR3 length is 15 residues. CDR1 is SGHVS and CDR2 is FNYEAQ in the germline V gene. Trimming cost V 4 bases and J 0 bases; bases outside gene matches: 4. The CDR3 sequence: CASSYGQGSSYEQYF. CDR3 bases: TGTGCCAGCAGCTACGGACAGGGGAGCTCCTACGAGCAGTACTTC.

The chain carries TRBV9 and TRBJ2-7, with 9 bases lining up with TRBD2. There are 23 residues in the CDR3. Germline V gene sequence: CDR1 SGDLS, CDR2 YYNGEE. The J segment lost 2 bases and the V segment lost 4 bases, leaving 31 bases of the junction unmatched. CDR3 coding DNA: TGTGCCAGCAGCCCAACCCCGGGGGCCCCCGAATCCCCCCTGGCTAGCGGGACCTACGAGCAGTACTTC. As protein: CASSPTPGAPESPLASGTYEQYF.

The chain carries TRBV9 and TRBJ1-2; 11 positions match TRBD1. J was trimmed by 7 bases and V by 0 bases; bases with no gene match: 5. CDR1 and CDR2 from the germline V gene are SGDLS and YYNGEE. CDR3 length equals 15 residues. The CDR3 sequence: CASSVVGGQGAGYTF. CDR3 nucleotides: TGTGCCAGCAGCGTAGTCGGTGGACAGGGGGCTGGCTACACCTTC.

The chain recombines TRBV11-3 with TRBJ1-1; D gene unclear. The CDR3 runs 14 residues. V was trimmed by 5 bases and J by 1 base, leaving 11 bases between them. Germline V gene sequence: CDR1 SGHNT, CDR2 YENEEA. The CDR3 region is CASSPTPGNTEAFF. The CDR3 nucleotides read TGTGCCAGCAGCCCCACCCCAGGGAACACTGAAGCTTTCTTT. The full variable domain, with the rest looked up from reference TRBV11-3 and TRBJ1-1, is EAGVVQSPRYKIIEKKQPVAFWCNPISGHNTLYWYLQNLGQGPELLIRYENEEAVDDSQLPKDRFSAERLKGVDSTLKIQPAELGDSAVYLCASSPTPGNTEAFFGQGTRLTVV.

In DNA, the CDR3 is TGTGCCAGCAGCTTAGCTAGCTCCTACAATGAGCAGTTCTTC. Translation gives CASSLASSYNEQFF. The chain has TRBV7-2 and TRBJ2-1; D call uncertain. This CDR3 is built from 14 residues. The V end lost 0 bases, the J end lost 0 bases, and 3 bases lay between the germline ends. The V gene's germline CDR1 is SGHTA and CDR2 FQGNSA.

The J gene is TRBJ1-2, the V gene TRBV6-5; TRBD1 aligns across 9 bases. The CDR3 spans 13 residues. CDR1 and CDR2 from the germline V gene are MNHEY and SVGAGI. V lost 7 bases, J lost 8 bases, and 8 bases stayed unmatched. The CDR3 spells CASNRGQGEGYTF. CDR3 DNA sequence: TGTGCCAGCAACCGGGGACAGGGCGAGGGCTACACCTTC.

V is TRBV2 and J is TRBJ1-5, with no clear D. Germline values: CDR1 SNHLY, CDR2 FYNNEI. The CDR3 sequence is 16 residues long. Trimming pared 6 bases from V and 2 bases from J, leaving 17 bases between. Written as DNA, the CDR3 is TGTGCCAGCAGGACCGACCCCGCAACAGGCAATCAGCCCCAGCATTTT. It encodes CASRTDPATGNQPQHF.

The rearrangement links TRBV5-1 to TRBJ1-1, with 8 bases lining up with TRBD1. The CDR3 covers 17 residues. Germline CDR1 SGHRS, CDR2 YFSETQ. V trimming: 1 base; J trimming: 0 bases; junction bases outside the gene matches: 8. CDR3 region: CASSLSSGGSMNTEAFF. The DNA for the CDR3 is TGCGCCAGCAGCTTGTCGTCAGGGGGCTCCATGAACACTGAAGCTTTCTTT.

The V gene is TRBV6-6, the J gene TRBJ1-3, with 9 positions matching TRBD1. This CDR3 contains 17 residues. Germline CDR1 MNHNY, CDR2 SVGAGI (reference sequence). Trimming took 5 bases from V and 0 from J; bases not matched to a gene: 8. CDR3 coding DNA: TGTGCCAGCAGTCCGGGACAGGGATCACTCTCTGGAAACACCATATATTTT. Translation: CASSPGQGSLSGNTIYF.

The chain combines TRBV7-2 with TRBJ2-7; D is uncertain. The CDR3 consists of 11 residues. V dropped 5 bases and J dropped 3 bases, with 5 bases sitting between them. Germline V lookup: CDR1 SGHTA, CDR2 FQGNSA. CDR3 protein: CASSPHYEQYF. CDR3 bases: TGTGCCAGCAGCCCCCACTACGAGCAGTACTTC.

The chain carries TRBV6-1 and TRBJ2-1; TRBD2 matches 13 bases. The CDR3 has 16 amino acids. Germline assignment: CDR1 MNHNS and CDR2 SASEGT. V lost 4 bases to trimming and J lost 4 bases; unmatched junction nucleotides: 4. The CDR3 DNA is TGTGCCAGCAGTGGACTAGCGGGAGGTCGTTACAATGAGCAGTTCTTC. This codes for CASSGLAGGRYNEQFF.

This chain links TRBV28 with TRBJ1-4; 8 bases match TRBD1. CDR1 MDHEN and CDR2 SYDVKM come from the germline V gene. Germline trimming cut 6 bases from V and 8 bases from J; bases unmatched to any gene: 8. CDR3 size: 14 residues. The CDR3 protein is CASRTGTGLEKLFF. The CDR3 nucleotides read TGTGCCAGCAGGACCGGGACAGGTTTGGAAAAACTGTTTTTT. Full variable domain (missing parts from reference TRBV28 and TRBJ1-4): DVKVTQSSRYLVKRTGEKVFLECVQDMDHENMFWYRQDPGLGLRLIYFSYDVKMKEKGDIPEGYSVSREKKERFSLILESASTNQTSMYLCASRTGTGLEKLFFGSGTQLSVL.

The rearrangement links TRBV2 to TRBJ1-2, with D tentatively TRBD1 (6 bases). Germline lookup yields CDR1 SNHLY and CDR2 FYNNEI. Trimming removed 7 bases from V and 4 bases from J, with 10 bases in between. The length of the CDR3 is 12 residues. The CDR3 sequence: CASMLQGYGYTF. The DNA for the CDR3 is TGTGCCAGCATGTTACAGGGCTATGGCTACACCTTC.

V and J are TRBV28 and TRBJ1-2; TRBD1 might be the D (6 bases). The CDR3 has 15 amino acids. Germline CDR1 and CDR2: MDHEN and SYDVKM. With 5 bases removed from V and 0 bases from J, the gap between germline ends came to 13 bases. The CDR3 nucleotides are TGTGCCAGCAGTAGGGACATTAATGCTAACTATGGCTACACCTTC. It encodes CASSRDINANYGYTF.

This chain uses TRBV3-1 (or the pseudogene TRBV3-2) with TRBJ2-7; weak D call: TRBD2 (5 bases). The ends were cut back, 4 bases at V and 3 bases at J, with 7 bases in the middle. The germline V gene encodes CDR1 LGHDT and CDR2 YNNKEL (reference sequence). The CDR3 runs 12 residues. DNA for the CDR3: TGTGCCAGCAGCCGCGGGTTCTACGAGCAGTACTTC. Translated: CASSRGFYEQYF.

The V call is TRBV6-2 or TRBV6-3, the J call TRBJ1-2; D unclear. V lost 0 bases and J lost 8, with 13 bases in between. Germline CDR1 is MNHEY and CDR2 is SVGEGT. CDR3 length equals 14 residues. DNA for the CDR3: TGTGCCAGCAGTTACTCCGTCGAGTCCTCGGGCTACACCTTC. Translation gives CASSYSVESSGYTF.